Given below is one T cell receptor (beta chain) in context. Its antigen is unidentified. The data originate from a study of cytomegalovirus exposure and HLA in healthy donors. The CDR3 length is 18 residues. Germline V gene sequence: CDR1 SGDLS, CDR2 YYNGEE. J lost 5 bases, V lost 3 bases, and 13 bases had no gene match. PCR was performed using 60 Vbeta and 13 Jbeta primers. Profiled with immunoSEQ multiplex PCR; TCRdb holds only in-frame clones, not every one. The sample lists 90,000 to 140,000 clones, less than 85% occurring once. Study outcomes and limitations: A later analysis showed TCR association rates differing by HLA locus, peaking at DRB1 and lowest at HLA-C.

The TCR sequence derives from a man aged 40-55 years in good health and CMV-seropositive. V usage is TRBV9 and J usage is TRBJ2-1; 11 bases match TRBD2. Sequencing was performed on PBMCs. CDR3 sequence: CASSAQLSGGAPDNEQFF. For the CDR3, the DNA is TGTGCCAGCAGCGCCCAGCTTAGCGGGGGGGCCCCCGACAATGAGCAGTTCTTC.